This T cell receptor beta chain was sequenced during a study of T cells after yellow fever vaccination. Study at large: Preparing low-cell-number fractions relied on SMART-Seq v4 Ultra Low Input.

One entry per CDR3 protein, called by TCRdb with MiXCR from the 5' RACE reads. Counted here are 500,000 to 650,000 distinct CDR3 sequences, around 17% occurring once; the ten biggest clones make up around 16%. The input for sequencing was PBMCs, taken 5 days after the first yellow fever vaccination. The receptor's source is a man aged 18 to 29 who received the YFV17D yellow fever vaccine.

The CDR3 loop is CASSQPGQGVYEQYF. In DNA, the CDR3 is TGTGCCAGCAGCCAACCGGGACAGGGGGTATACGAGCAGTACTTC. This chain connects TRBV3-1 to TRBJ2-7, with 11 bases aligning to TRBD1. The CDR3 is made up of 15 amino acids. V lost 2 bases and J lost 4; bases outside the gene matches: 4. Germline values: CDR1 LGHDT, CDR2 YNNKEL (reference sequence).